Given below is one T cell receptor (beta chain) in context. Its antigen is unidentified. The data were obtained in a study of cytomegalovirus exposure and HLA in healthy donors. Study-level results: The productive fraction for most TCR beta V segments was about 90% or about 30% in an earlier analysis. DRB1 had the most TCR associations and HLA-C the fewest, a later analysis found, with rates varying by HLA locus.

V was clipped by 2 bases and J by 10 bases; unmatched bases: 9. The CDR3 runs 14 residues. In germline, CDR1 is MGHRA, CDR2 YSYEKL. This cohort consisted of healthy bone marrow donors. Amplification used 60 Vbeta primers and 13 Jbeta primers. Clones were read by immunoSEQ multiplex PCR, and TCRdb kept only the in-frame ones, dropping some. The sample has under 150,000 clones, approximately 80% seen once. The receptor's source is a male donor in good health and CMV-seronegative. The specimen was PBMCs. The chain carries TRBV4-1 and TRBJ1-1; 8 positions agree with TRBD1. CDR3 region: CASSQQGADSSAFF. CDR3 nucleotide sequence: TGCGCCAGCAGCCAACAGGGGGCGGATTCGTCAGCTTTCTTT.